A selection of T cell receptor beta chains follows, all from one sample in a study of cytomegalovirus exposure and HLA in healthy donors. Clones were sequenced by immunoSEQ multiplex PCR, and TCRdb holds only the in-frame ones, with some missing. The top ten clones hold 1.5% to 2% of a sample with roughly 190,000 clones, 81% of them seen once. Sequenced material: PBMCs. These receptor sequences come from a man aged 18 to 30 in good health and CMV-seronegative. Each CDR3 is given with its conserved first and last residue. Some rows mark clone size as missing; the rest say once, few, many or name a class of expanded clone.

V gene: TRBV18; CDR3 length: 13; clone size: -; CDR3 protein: CASSPSGYQPQHF
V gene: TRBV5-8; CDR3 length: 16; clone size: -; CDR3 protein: CASSYKAGTTLYEQYF
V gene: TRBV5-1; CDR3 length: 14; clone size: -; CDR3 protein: CASSLDRGTDTQYF
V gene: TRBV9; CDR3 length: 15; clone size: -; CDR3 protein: CASSVRWGDNSPLHF
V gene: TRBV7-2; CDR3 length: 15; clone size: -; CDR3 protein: CASSLGPWARVGYTF
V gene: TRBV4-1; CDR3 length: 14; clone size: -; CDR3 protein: CASSQPAGSGELFF
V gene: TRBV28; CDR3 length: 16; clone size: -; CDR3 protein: CASSPSGRESTDTQYF
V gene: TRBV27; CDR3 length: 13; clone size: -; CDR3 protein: CASSWGGTDTQYF
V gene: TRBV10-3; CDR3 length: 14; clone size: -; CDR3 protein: CAISEGPGNYGYTF
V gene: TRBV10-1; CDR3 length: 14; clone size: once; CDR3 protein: CASRGQGGTGELFF
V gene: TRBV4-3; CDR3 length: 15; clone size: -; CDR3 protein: CASSQGLAGSYEQYF
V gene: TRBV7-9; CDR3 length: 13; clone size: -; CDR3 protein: CASSLGSGNEQFF
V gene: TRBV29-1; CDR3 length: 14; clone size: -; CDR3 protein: CSVVKGQRNTEAFF
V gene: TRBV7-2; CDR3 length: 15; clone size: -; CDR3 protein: CASSLEDTLSYEQYF
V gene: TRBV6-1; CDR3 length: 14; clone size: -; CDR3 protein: CASSDAGVTDTQYF
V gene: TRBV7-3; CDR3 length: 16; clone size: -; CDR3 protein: CASSQTSGTYNYGYTF
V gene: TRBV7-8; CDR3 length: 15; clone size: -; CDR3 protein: CASSKTANSYNEQFF
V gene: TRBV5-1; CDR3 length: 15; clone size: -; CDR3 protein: CASSLATGEAGELFF
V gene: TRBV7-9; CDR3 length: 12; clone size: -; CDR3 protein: CASRRDRSGQYF
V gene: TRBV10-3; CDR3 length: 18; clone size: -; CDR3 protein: CAISESTASGGSTDTQYF
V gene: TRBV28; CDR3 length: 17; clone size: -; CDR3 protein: CASSSGQGVLENTEAFF
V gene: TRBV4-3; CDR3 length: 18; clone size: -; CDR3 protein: CASSQEPGGLAGWGELFF
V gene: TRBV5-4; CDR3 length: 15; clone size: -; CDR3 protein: CASSFGTSWDGELFF
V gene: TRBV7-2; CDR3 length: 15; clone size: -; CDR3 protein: CASSPRQGDGEKLFF
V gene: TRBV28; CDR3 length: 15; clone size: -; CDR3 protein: CASSFRTRGTGELFF
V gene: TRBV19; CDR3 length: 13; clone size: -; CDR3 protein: CASSSTRPGELFF
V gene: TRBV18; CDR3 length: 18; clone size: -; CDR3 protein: CASSPTQGRYSGANVLTF
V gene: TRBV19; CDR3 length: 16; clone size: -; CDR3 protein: CASSVNSVESGYEQYF
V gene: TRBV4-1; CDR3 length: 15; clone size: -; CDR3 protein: CASSPGTANTGELFF
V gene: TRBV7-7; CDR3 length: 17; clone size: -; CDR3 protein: CASSCGTSGYSYNEQFF
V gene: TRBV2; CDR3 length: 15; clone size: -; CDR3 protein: CASSGSGGLSDEQFF
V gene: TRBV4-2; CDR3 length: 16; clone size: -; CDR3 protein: CASSQSVQGANEKLFF
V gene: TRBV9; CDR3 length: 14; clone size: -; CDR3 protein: CASRDDSMNTEAFF
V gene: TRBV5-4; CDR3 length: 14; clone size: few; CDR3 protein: CASSLVLAGGEQFF
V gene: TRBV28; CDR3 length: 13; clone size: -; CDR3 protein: CATLVSSYNEQFF
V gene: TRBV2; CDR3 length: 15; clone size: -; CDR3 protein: CASSAGGSLGGELFF
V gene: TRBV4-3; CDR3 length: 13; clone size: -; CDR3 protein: CASSQQLGGTQYF
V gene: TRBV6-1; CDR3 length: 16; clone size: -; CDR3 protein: CASSGPPGRTGGEQYF
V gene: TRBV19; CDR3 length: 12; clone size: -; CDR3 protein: CASSTTGDEQFF
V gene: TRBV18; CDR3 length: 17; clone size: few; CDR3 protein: CASSPYPAGASTDTQYF
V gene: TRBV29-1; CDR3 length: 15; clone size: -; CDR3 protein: CSVSALAGVGDTQYF
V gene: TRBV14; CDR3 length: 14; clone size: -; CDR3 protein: CASSQVGSPGTQYF
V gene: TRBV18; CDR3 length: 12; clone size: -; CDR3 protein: CASSGSQETQYF
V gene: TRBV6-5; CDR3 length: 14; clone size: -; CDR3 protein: CASSRTGSHYGYTF
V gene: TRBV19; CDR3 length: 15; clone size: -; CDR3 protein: CASSPMRESNQPQHF
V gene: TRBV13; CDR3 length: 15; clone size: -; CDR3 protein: CASSLDRQGTYEQYF
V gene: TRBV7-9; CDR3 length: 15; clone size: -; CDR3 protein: CASSRSGGEDTEAFF
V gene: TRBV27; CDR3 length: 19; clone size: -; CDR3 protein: CASSLLIAGLGPSTDTQYF
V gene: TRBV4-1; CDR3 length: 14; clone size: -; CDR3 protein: CASSQDKGSQPQHF
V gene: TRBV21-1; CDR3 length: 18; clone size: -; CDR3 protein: CASSTKWLERQNTDTQYF
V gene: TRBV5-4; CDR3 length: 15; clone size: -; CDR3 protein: CASSRTSGSVREQFF